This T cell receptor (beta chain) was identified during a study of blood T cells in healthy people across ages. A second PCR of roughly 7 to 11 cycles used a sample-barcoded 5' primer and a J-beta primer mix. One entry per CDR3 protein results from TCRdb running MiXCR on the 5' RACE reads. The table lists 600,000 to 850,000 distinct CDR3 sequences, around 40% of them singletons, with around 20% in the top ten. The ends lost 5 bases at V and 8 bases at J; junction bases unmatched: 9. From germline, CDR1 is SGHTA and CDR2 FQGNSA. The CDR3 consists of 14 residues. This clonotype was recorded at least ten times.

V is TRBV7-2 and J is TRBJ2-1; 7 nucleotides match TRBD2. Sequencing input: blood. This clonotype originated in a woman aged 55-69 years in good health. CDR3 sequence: CASSQAGKGHEQFF. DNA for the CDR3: TGTGCCAGCAGCCAAGCGGGGAAGGGGCATGAGCAGTTCTTC.